Listed below are T cell receptor beta chains from one sample, sequenced in a study of CD8 T cells in ankylosing spondylitis. TCRdb re-analysed the 5' RACE reads in MiXCR, keeping a single row per CDR3 protein. The repertoire holds about 220,000 distinct CDR3 sequences, with roughly a tenth as singletons. Sequencing was done on a sample of blood, either unsorted or a sorted T cell fraction (not recorded which). These receptors were taken from a male donor with ankylosing spondylitis or in good health (not recorded which). The CDR3 runs from the conserved cysteine through the conserved F or W. The D gene is left open where the match is weak. Rows may omit the clone size; those that give it use once, few, many or a size class.

cdr3_length d_call clone_size j_call v_call cdr3_nt cdr3_aa
14 - - TRBJ1-1 TRBV6-2/TRBV6-3 TGTGCCTCCCTAGACGGGGCATTGAACACTGAAGCTTTCTTT CASLDGALNTEAFF
13 TRBD2 many TRBJ2-3 TRBV20-1 TGCAGTGTCCCCCGGGGGGTTGCAGATACGCAGTATTTT CSVPRGVADTQYF
16 TRBD1 - TRBJ2-5 TRBV12-3/TRBV12-4 TGTGCCAGCAGTTTCGGGACAGAGATGTACCAAGAGACCCAGTACTTC CASSFGTEMYQETQYF
17 TRBD2 many TRBJ2-1 TRBV6-5 TGTGCCAGCAGGTACCAGATAGCGGGGTGGATTATCAATGAGCAGTTCTTC CASRYQIAGWIINEQFF
16 TRBD1 many TRBJ2-6 TRBV7-2 TGTGCCAGCAGCCCGGACAGGGCCTCTGGGGCCAACGTCCTGACTTTC CASSPDRASGANVLTF
14 TRBD1 many TRBJ1-5 TRBV19 TGTGCCAGTAGTATCGACAGGGGTGATCAGCCCCAGCATTTT CASSIDRGDQPQHF
13 TRBD1 many TRBJ2-1 TRBV6-5 TGTGCCAGCAGTTACGGACCCGGGACAGCGCAGTTCTTC CASSYGPGTAQFF
11 - few TRBJ2-5 TRBV24-1 TGTGCCACCAGCTACGAAGAGACCCAGTACTTC CATSYEETQYF
13 - few TRBJ1-1 TRBV29-1 TGCAGCGTTACCTTCAGCATGAACACTGAAGCTTTCTTT CSVTFSMNTEAFF
11 TRBD1 many TRBJ1-4 TRBV5-6 TGTGCCAGCAGTTTCCGGGACAGAATGTTTTTT CASSFRDRMFF
16 TRBD1 many TRBJ2-5 TRBV7-9 TGTGCCAGCAGCCCCCCTGACAGGGGGCTTTCTGAGACCCAGTACTTC CASSPPDRGLSETQYF
16 TRBD1 few TRBJ2-1 TRBV27 TGTGCCAGCAGAATAGACAGGGCTGGGTCCTACAATGAGCAGTTCTTC CASRIDRAGSYNEQFF
13 - many TRBJ2-5 TRBV5-1 TGCGCCAGCAGCCCCGACTCACAAGAGACCCAGTACTTC CASSPDSQETQYF
16 - - TRBJ2-6 TRBV20-1 TGCAGTGCTAGAAAGGGTGGCAGCTCTGGGGCCAACGTCCTGACTTTC CSARKGGSSGANVLTF
12 - many TRBJ2-7 TRBV20-1 TGCAGTGGGGAGGATGGGGTAGACGAGCAGTACTTC CSGEDGVDEQYF
17 - - TRBJ2-6 TRBV7-9 TGTGCCAGCAGCCCCCCAGTAGGGCCCTCTGGGGCCAACGTCCTGACTTTC CASSPPVGPSGANVLTF
15 - many TRBJ1-1 TRBV6-1 TGTGCCAGCAGTGGGGCAGGGTATATGAACACTGAAGCTTTCTTT CASSGAGYMNTEAFF
14 - many TRBJ2-3 TRBV5-1 TGCGCCAGCAGCCCGGGATCAGCCCCAGATACGCAGTATTTT CASSPGSAPDTQYF
15 - few TRBJ2-1 TRBV24-1 TGTGCCACCAGTGATGGCACTAGCTGGGGGAATGAGCAGTTCTTC CATSDGTSWGNEQFF
15 - many TRBJ2-7 TRBV5-1 TGCGCCAGCAGCTTGGTATCAGGAGGCTCCTACGAGCAGTACTTC CASSLVSGGSYEQYF
15 - many TRBJ2-1 TRBV29-1 TGCAGCGTTGTTGCGGGGCGGAGCTCCTACAATGAGCAGTTCTTC CSVVAGRSSYNEQFF
16 - many TRBJ2-7 TRBV20-1 TGCAGTGCTAGAGATGGGGCTAGAAGGGTCTCCTACGAGCAGTACTTC CSARDGARRVSYEQYF
13 - many TRBJ2-7 TRBV7-2 TGTGCCAGCAGCCTCCCGGCCGCCTACGAGCAGTACTTC CASSLPAAYEQYF
12 - few TRBJ2-7 TRBV7-2 TGTGCCAGCAGCTTAGACCCGGACGAGCAGTACTTC CASSLDPDEQYF
17 TRBD1 many TRBJ1-1 TRBV12-3/TRBV12-4 TGTGCCAGCAGTTTAGATCCGGGACAGCGCATGAACACTGAAGCTTTCTTT CASSLDPGQRMNTEAFF
14 - few TRBJ1-1 TRBV19 TGTGCCAGTAGTCAATACGGAGGGGCAAATAATGCTTTCTTT CASSQYGGANNAFF
11 TRBD1 many TRBJ1-2 TRBV20-1 TGCAGTGCCCCAGACAGGGTCGGCTACACCTTC CSAPDRVGYTF
12 - many TRBJ2-7 TRBV7-9 TGTGCCAGCAGCGTCGGTTTCGACGAGCAGTACTTC CASSVGFDEQYF
16 TRBD2 few TRBJ2-3 TRBV7-9 TGTGCCAGCAGCCCAACCACTAGCGGGGGGGCAGATACGCAGTATTTT CASSPTTSGGADTQYF
14 TRBD1 - TRBJ2-5 TRBV9 TGTGCCAGCAGCGCCGGGACAGCTCAAGAGACCCAGTACTTC CASSAGTAQETQYF
13 - few TRBJ2-1 TRBV7-3 TGTGCCAGCAGCCCCAATATTCAAAGGGAGCAGTTCTTC CASSPNIQREQFF
14 TRBD2 once TRBJ2-5 TRBV20-1 TGCAGTGCTACCGGACTAGTCTCACGCGAGACCCAGTACTTC CSATGLVSRETQYF